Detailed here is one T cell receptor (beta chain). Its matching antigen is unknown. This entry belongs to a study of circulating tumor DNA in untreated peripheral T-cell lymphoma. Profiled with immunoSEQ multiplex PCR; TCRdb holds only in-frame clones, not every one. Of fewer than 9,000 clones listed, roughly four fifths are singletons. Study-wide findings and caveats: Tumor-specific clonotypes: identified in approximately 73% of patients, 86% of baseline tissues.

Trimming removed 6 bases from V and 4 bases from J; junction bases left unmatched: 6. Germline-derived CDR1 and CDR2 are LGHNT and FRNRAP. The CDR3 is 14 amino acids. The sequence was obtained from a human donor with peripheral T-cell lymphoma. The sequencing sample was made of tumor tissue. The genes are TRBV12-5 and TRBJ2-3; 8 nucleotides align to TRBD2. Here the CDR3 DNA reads TGTGCTAGTGGGCTGACCGGGGGGGCAGATACGCAGTATTTT. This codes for CASGLTGGADTQYF.